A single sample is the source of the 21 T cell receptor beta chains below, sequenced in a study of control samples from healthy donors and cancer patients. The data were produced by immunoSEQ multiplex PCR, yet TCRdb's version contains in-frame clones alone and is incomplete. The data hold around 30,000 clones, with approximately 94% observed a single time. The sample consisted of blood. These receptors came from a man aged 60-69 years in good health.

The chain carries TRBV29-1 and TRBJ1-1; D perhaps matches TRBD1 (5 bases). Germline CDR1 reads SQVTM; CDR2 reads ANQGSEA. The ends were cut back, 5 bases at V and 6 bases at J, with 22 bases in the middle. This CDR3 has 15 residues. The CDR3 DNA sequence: TGCAGCGTTAGCGTGGGGCGCCACGGGCTCCCTGAAGCTTTCTTT. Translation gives CSVSVGRHGLPEAFF.

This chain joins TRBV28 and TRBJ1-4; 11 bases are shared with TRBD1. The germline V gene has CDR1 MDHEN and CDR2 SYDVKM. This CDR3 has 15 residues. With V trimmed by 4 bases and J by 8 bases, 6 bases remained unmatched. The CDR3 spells CASSSPGTGGEKLFF. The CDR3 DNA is TGTGCCAGCAGTTCCCCCGGGACAGGGGGAGAAAAACTGTTTTTT.

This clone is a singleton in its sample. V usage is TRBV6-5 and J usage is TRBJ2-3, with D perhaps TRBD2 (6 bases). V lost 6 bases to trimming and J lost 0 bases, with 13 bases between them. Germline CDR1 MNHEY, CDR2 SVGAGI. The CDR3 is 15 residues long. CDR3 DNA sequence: TGTGCCAGCAGCCCGCGGGGCGCTAGCACAGATACGCAGTATTTT. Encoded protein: CASSPRGASTDTQYF.

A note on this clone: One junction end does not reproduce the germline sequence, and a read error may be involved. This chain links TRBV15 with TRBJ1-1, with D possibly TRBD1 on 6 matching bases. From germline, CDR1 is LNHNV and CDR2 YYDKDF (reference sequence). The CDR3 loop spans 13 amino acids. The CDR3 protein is CATRRGSGTEAFF. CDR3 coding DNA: TGTGCCACCCGCAGGGGAAGCGGCACTGAAGCTTTCTTT. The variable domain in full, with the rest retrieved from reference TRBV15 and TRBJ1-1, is DAMVIQNPRYQVTQFGKPVTLSCSQTLNHNVMYWYQQKSSQAPKLLFHYYDKDFNNEADTPDNFQSRRPNTSFCFLDIRSPGLGDTAMYLCATRRGSGTEAFFGQGTRLTVV.

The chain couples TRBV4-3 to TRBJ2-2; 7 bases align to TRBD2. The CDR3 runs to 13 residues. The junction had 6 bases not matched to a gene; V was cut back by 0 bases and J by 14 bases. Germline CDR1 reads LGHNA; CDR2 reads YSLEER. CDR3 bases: TGCGCCAGCAGCCAAGAAGAAGCGGGGAGACTGTTTTTT. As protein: CASSQEEAGRLFF.

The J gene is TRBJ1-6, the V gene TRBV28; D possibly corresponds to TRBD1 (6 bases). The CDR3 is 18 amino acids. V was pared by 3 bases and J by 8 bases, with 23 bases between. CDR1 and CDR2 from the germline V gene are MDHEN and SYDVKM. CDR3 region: CASSLYSRGGQEDSPLHF. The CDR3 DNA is TGTGCCAGCAGTTTGTATTCTAGGGGGGGCCAGGAGGATTCACCCCTCCACTTT.

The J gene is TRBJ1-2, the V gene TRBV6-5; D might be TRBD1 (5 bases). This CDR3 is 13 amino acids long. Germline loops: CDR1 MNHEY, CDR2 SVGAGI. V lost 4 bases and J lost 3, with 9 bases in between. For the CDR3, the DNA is TGTGCCAGCAGTTGGGGGTGGGACTATGGCTACACCTTC. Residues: CASSWGWDYGYTF.

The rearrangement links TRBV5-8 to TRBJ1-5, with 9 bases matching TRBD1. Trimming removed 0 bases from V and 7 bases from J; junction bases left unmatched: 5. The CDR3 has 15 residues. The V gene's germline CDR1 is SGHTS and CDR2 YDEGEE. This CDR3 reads CASSLDRGRGQPQHF. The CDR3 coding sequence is TGTGCCAGCAGCTTGGACAGGGGGCGCGGACAGCCCCAGCATTTT.

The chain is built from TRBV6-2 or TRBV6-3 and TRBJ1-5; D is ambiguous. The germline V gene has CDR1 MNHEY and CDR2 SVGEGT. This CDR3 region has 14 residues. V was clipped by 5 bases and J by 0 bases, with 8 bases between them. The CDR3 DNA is TGTGCCAGCAGTCCAAATCATAGCAATCAGCCCCAGCATTTT. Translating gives CASSPNHSNQPQHF.

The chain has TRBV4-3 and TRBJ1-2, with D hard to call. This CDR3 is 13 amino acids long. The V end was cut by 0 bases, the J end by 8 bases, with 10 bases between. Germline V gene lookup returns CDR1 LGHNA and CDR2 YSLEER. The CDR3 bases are TGCGCCAGCAGCCAAGAGCTGGACCGCGGCTACACCTTC. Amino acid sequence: CASSQELDRGYTF.

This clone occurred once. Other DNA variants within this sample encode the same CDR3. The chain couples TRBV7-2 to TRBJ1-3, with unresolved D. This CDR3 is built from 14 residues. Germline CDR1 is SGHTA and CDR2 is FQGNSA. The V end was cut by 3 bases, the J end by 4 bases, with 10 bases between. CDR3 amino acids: CASSFGGTGNTIYF. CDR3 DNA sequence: TGTGCCAGCAGCTTTGGCGGTACAGGAAACACCATATATTTT.

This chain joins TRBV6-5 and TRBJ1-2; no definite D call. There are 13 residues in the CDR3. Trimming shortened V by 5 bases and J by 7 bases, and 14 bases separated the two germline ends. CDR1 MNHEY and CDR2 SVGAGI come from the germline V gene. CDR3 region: CASSTLLSGGYTF. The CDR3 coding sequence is TGTGCCAGCAGTACTCTCTTATCGGGTGGCTACACCTTC.

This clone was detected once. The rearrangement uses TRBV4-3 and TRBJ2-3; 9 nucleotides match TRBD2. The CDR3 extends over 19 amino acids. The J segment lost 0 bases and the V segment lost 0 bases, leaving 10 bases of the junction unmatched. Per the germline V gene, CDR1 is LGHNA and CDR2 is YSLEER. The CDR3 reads CASSQDRLAGAPSTDTQYF. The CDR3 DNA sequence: TGCGCCAGCAGCCAAGATCGGTTAGCGGGGGCCCCTAGCACAGATACGCAGTATTTT.

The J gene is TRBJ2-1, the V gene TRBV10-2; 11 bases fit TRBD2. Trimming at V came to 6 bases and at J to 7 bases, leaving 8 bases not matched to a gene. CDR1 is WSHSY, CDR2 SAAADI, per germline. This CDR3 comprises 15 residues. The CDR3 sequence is CASSLAGGPRNEQFF. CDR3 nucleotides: TGCGCCAGCAGCTTAGCGGGGGGGCCGAGGAATGAGCAGTTCTTC.

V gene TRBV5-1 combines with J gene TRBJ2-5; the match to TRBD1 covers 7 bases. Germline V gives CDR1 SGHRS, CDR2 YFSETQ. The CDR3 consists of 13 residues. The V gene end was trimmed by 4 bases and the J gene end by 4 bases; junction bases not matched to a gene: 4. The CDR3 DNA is TGCGCCAGCAGCCGTGACAGGGCAGAGACCCAGTACTTC. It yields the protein CASSRDRAETQYF.

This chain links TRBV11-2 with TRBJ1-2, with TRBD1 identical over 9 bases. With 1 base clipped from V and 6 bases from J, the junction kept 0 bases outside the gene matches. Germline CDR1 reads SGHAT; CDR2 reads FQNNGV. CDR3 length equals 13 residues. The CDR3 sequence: CASSLGTGDGYTF. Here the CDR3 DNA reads TGTGCCAGCAGCTTAGGGACAGGGGATGGCTACACCTTC.

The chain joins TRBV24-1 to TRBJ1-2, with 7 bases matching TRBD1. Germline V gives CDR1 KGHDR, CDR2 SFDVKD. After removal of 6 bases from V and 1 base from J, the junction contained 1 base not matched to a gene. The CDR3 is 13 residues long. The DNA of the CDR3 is TGTGCCACCAGTCGGGACAGTAACTATGGCTACACCTTC. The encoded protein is CATSRDSNYGYTF.

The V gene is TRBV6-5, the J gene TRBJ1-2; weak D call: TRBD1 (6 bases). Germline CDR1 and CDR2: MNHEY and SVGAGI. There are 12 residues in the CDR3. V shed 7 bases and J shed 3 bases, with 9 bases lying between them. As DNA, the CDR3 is TGTGCCAGCACTCGGACAGACTATGGCTACACCTTC. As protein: CASTRTDYGYTF.

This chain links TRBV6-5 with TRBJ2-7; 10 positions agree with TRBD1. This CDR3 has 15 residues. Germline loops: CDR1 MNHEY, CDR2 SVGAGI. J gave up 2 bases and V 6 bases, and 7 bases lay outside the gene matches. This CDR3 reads CASRWDRGSPYEQYF. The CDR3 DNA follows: TGTGCCAGCAGGTGGGACAGGGGATCCCCCTACGAGCAGTACTTC.

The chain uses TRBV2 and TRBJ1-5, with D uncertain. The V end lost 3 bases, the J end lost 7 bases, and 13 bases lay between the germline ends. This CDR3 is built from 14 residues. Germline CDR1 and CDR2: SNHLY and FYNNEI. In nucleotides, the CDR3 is TGTGCCAGCAGTGAGACTCTATTAGGCCAGCCCCAGCATTTT. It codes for CASSETLLGQPQHF.

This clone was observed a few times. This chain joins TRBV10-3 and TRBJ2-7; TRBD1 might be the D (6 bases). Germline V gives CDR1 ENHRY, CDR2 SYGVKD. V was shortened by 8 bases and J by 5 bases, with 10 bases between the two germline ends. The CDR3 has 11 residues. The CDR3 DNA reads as TGTGCCATCGGGGGCTTTGACGAGCAGTACTTC. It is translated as CAIGGFDEQYF.